The sequence of this T cell receptor beta chain was determined in a study of T cells expressing NK-cell markers. Study overall: Investigators obtained TCR beta repertoires from sorted CD3+CD56+NKG2C+, CD3+CD56+NKG2C- and CD3+CD56-NKG2C+ T cells.

CDR3 length: 15 amino acids. It was by 5'RACE template switching with UMIs that TCR beta cDNA was made. TCRdb re-called the 5' RACE reads, yielding one record per CDR3 amino acid sequence without DNA. This sample contains about 460,000 distinct CDR3 sequences. The sample comprised blood T cells: a sorted CD56 or NKG2C T cell subset, CD4+ or CD8+ T cells, or bulk PBMC T cells (not recorded which). The sequence derives from a woman aged 50 to 65 in good health. The chain recombines TRBV12-3 or TRBV12-4 with TRBJ1-2; the TCRdb D gene call, TRBD1, has no DNA to confirm it. This CDR3 is CASSLAGQPNYGYTF.